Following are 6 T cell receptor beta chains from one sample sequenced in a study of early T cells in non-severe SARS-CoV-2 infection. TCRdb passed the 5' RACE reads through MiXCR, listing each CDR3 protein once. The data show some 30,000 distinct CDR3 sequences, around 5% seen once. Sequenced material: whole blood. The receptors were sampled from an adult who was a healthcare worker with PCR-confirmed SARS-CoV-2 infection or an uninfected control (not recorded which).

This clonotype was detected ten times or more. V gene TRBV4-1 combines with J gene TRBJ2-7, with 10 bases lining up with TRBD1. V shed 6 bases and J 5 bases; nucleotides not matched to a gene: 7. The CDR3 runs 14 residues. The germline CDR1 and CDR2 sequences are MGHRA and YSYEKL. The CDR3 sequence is CASRSLGTGDEQYF. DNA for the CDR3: TGCGCCAGCAGAAGTCTGGGGACAGGGGACGAGCAGTACTTC.

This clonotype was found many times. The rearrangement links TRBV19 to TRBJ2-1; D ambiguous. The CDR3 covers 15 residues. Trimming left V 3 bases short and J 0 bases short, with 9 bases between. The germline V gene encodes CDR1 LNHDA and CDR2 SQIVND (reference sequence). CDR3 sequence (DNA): TGTGCCAGTAGTATGCGCCGGAGCTCCTACAATGAGCAGTTCTTC. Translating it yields CASSMRRSSYNEQFF.

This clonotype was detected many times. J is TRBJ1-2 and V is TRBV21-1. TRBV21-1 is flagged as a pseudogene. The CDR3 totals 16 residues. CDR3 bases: TGTGCCAGCAGCAAAGCAACAGGGACTAATAACTATGGCTACACCTTC. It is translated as CASSKATGTNNYGYTF.

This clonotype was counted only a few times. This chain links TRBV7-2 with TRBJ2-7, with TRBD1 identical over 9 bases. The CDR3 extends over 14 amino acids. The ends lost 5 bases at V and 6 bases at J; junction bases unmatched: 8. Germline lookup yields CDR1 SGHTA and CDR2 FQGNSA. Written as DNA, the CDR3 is TGTGCCAGCAGCGCGGGACAGGGACCCCGCGAGCAGTACTTC. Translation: CASSAGQGPREQYF.

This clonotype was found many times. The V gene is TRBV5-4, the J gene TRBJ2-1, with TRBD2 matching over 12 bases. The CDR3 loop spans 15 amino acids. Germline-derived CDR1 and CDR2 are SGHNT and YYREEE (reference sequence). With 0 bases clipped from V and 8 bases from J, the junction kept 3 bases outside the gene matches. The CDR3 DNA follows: TGTGCCAGCAGCTTGGTCCTAGCGGGAGGGGATGAGCAGTTCTTC. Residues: CASSLVLAGGDEQFF.

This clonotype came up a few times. In nucleotides, the CDR3 is TGCAGCGTTGACGGGACAGGGGGCGGAGAGACCCAGTACTTC. Its translation: CSVDGTGGGETQYF. This chain connects TRBV29-1 to TRBJ2-5; TRBD1 matches 12 bases. V shed 3 bases and J 4 bases; nucleotides not matched to a gene: 3. Germline CDR1 is SQVTM and CDR2 is ANQGSEA. The CDR3 covers 14 residues.